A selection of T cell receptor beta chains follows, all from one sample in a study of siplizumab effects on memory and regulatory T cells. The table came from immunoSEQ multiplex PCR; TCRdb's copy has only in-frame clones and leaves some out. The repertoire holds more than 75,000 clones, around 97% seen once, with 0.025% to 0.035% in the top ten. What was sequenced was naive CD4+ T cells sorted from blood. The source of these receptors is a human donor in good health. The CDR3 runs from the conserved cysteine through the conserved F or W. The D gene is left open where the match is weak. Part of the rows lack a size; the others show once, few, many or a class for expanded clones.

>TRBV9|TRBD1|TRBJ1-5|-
TGTGCCAGCAGCCCGGACAGGGGGAGCAATCAGCCCCAGCATTTT
CASSPDRGSNQPQHF
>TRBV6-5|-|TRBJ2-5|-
TGTGCCAGCAGTTGGGACGCCCAAGAGACCCAGTACTTC
CASSWDAQETQYF
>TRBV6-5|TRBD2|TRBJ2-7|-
TGTGCCAGCAGTTATTTAGCGGGGGAGGCCAACGAGCAGTACTTC
CASSYLAGEANEQYF
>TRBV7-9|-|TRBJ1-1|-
TGTGCCAGCAGCTCTACTACAGGGAACACTGAAGCTTTCTTT
CASSSTTGNTEAFF
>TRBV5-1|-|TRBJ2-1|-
TGCGCCAGCAGCTTCGGACAGAACAATGAGCAGTTCTTC
CASSFGQNNEQFF
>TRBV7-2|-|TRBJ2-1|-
TGTGCCAGCAGCCAACGACGGGACAAAATTTATGAGCAGTTCTTC
CASSQRRDKIYEQFF
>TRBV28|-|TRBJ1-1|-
TGTGCCAGCAGTTCGGGCTGGGCTGTCACTGAAGCTTTCTTT
CASSSGWAVTEAFF
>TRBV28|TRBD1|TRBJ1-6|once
TGTGCCAGTCGACCAGGGGGAATTTCACCCCTCCACTTT
CASRPGGISPLHF
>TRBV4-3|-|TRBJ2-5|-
TGCGCCAGCAGCCAAGATAAAGGGTATTGGGAGACCCAGTACTTC
CASSQDKGYWETQYF
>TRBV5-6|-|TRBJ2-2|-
TGTGCCAGCAGCTTGGGGTTAACCGGGGAGCTGTTTTTT
CASSLGLTGELFF
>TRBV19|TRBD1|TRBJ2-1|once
TGTGCCAGTAGTAGGACAGGCTACAATGAGCAGTTCTTC
CASSRTGYNEQFF
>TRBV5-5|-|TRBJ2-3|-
TGTGCCAGCAGCTTCAGTACGTGGGCGGGTTCAGATACGCAGTATTTT
CASSFSTWAGSDTQYF
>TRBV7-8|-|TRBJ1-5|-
TGTGCCAGCAGCGTTAATATAGGCAATCAGCCCCAGCATTTT
CASSVNIGNQPQHF
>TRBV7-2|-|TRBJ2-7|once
TGTGCCAGCAGCTTACGGGGTTTGTCGGGGTACGAGCAGTACTTC
CASSLRGLSGYEQYF
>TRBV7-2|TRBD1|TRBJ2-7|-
TGTGCCAGCAGCTTAGATGCAGGGGGCTCCGAGCAGTACTTC
CASSLDAGGSEQYF
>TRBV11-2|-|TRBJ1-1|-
TGTGCCAGCAGCTTTAGTGTTACTGAAGCTTTCTTT
CASSFSVTEAFF
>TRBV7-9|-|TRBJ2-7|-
TGTGCCAGCAGCTTAGCGCACTACGAGCAGTACTTC
CASSLAHYEQYF
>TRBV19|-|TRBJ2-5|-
TGTGCCAGTAGATCCCCCGGGGACGCAGAGACCCAGTACTTC
CASRSPGDAETQYF
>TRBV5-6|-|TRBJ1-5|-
TGTGCCAGCAGCTTCGGGCAGAGCAATCAGCCCCAGCATTTT
CASSFGQSNQPQHF
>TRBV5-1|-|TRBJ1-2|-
TGCGCCAGCAGCTTGGTGGTGACAAGCTATGGCTACACCTTC
CASSLVVTSYGYTF
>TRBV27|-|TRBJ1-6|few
TGTGCCAGCAGTTTGTTTGGGTTTACCCAGACCCCGAGCTCCTATAATTCACCCCTCCACTTT
CASSLFGFTQTPSSYNSPLHF
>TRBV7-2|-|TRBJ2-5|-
TGTGCCAGCAGCTTAGGGGGGTCCAGAGCGGGTGAGACCCAGTACTTC
CASSLGGSRAGETQYF
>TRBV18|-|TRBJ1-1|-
TGTGCCAGCTCACCCGTTTCGGGGACTGAAGCTTTCTTT
CASSPVSGTEAFF
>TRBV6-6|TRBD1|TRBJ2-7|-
TGTGCCAGCAGCAGGACAGGGTTCTACGAGCAGTACTTC
CASSRTGFYEQYF
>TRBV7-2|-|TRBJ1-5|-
TGTGCCAGCAGCTTAGAAGGCGGTAGCAATCAGCCCCAGCATTTT
CASSLEGGSNQPQHF
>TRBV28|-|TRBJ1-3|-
TGTGCCAGCAGTTTGGGACTGATCTCTGGAAACACCATATATTTT
CASSLGLISGNTIYF
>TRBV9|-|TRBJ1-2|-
TGTGCCAGCAGCGTAGATTTACAAATCTATGGCTACACCTTC
CASSVDLQIYGYTF
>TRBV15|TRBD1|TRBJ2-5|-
TGTGCCACCAGCAGAGAGAGGGGGCCGGTAGAGACCCAGTACTTC
CATSRERGPVETQYF
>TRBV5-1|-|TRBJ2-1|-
TGCGCCAGCAGCCTTCCCGGCAATGAGCAGTTCTTC
CASSLPGNEQFF
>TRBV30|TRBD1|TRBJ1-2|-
TGTGCCTGGAGTGTACCAGGGGGCAGGGATGGCTACACCTTC
CAWSVPGGRDGYTF
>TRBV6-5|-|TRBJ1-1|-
TGTGCCAGCAGTTACTCGGTGACAGTAAACACTGAAGCTTTCTTT
CASSYSVTVNTEAFF
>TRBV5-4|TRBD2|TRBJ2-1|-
TGTGCCAGCAGCTCCAGCGGGGGCTACAATGAGCAGTTCTTC
CASSSSGGYNEQFF